The 30 T cell receptor beta chains given below trace back to one sample, sequenced in a study of T cell responses to AZD1222 COVID-19 vaccine. Profiling relied on immunoSEQ multiplex PCR, and the TCRdb table lists in-frame clones only, not all of them. The sample records roughly 140,000 clones, 85% to 95% being singletons. The sequencing used peripheral blood, collected on day 0 of MenACWY control vaccination. The receptors shown here come from an adult in good health.

J is TRBJ1-1 and V is TRBV6-5; D gene unclear. V shed 5 bases and J shed 4 bases, with 11 bases lying between them. Germline V CDR1 and CDR2: MNHEY, SVGAGI. The CDR3 consists of 13 residues. For the CDR3, the DNA is TGTGCCAGCAGTACCCCCGGAGGCACTGAAGCTTTCTTT. As protein: CASSTPGGTEAFF.

This chain's CDR3 is CASRGINNQPQHF. The CDR3 nucleotides are TGTGCCAGCAGGGGGATTAACAATCAGCCCCAGCATTTT. This sequence joins TRBV6-5 and TRBJ1-5, with D unresolved. V dropped 6 bases and J dropped 3 bases, with 9 bases sitting between them. This CDR3 is built from 13 residues. Germline V gene sequence: CDR1 MNHEY, CDR2 SVGAGI.

This clone was found once. The chain recombines TRBV7-9 with TRBJ1-6; no firm D call. The CDR3 loop spans 15 amino acids. The V and J ends lost 5 bases and 3 bases respectively, with 11 bases between them. Looked up from germline, CDR1 is SEHNR and CDR2 is FQNEAQ (reference sequence). This CDR3 is CASSPYRGYNSPLHF. The CDR3 DNA reads as TGTGCCAGCAGCCCATATCGAGGCTATAATTCACCCCTCCACTTT.

The rearrangement joins TRBV6-5 to TRBJ1-5; the match to TRBD1 covers 8 bases. V dropped 7 bases and J dropped 4; count of bases not matched to a gene: 6. The germline V gene encodes CDR1 MNHEY and CDR2 SVGAGI. The length of the CDR3 is 14 residues. As DNA, the CDR3 is TGTGCCAGCAAACGGTACAGGGGGAATCAGCCCCAGCATTTT. Amino acid sequence: CASKRYRGNQPQHF.

The chain recombines TRBV6-1 with TRBJ1-2, with D unclear. The V and J ends lost 3 bases and 8 bases respectively, with 10 bases between them. This CDR3 comprises 12 residues. In germline, CDR1 is MNHNS, CDR2 SASEGT. The CDR3 region is CASSEGVEGYTF. In nucleotides, the CDR3 is TGTGCCAGCAGTGAGGGCGTGGAGGGCTACACCTTC.

This clone was observed a single time. The chain combines TRBV6-1 with TRBJ1-5; D not certain. Germline values: CDR1 MNHNS, CDR2 SASEGT. The CDR3 has 14 amino acids. The V end lost 2 bases, the J end lost 6 bases, and 11 bases lay between the germline ends. The chain's CDR3 is CASSEISESQPQHF. The CDR3 DNA reads as TGTGCCAGCAGTGAAATTTCGGAAAGTCAGCCCCAGCATTTT.

The chain carries TRBV7-9 and TRBJ1-3; maybe TRBD1 (6 bases). This CDR3 contains 16 residues. From germline, CDR1 is SEHNR and CDR2 FQNEAQ (reference sequence). V lost 4 bases and J lost 0, with 13 bases in between. The CDR3 reads CASSSHRVLSGNTIYF. The CDR3 DNA follows: TGTGCCAGCAGCTCACACAGGGTCCTCTCTGGAAACACCATATATTTT.

V is TRBV27 and J is TRBJ1-1; D gene uncertain. V was pared by 3 bases and J by 0 bases, with 23 bases between. Per the germline V gene, CDR1 is MNHEY and CDR2 is SMNVEV (reference sequence). CDR3 size: 19 residues. The DNA for the CDR3 is TGTGCCAGCAGTTTGAACCCTAGACGAGACGGAATCATGAACACTGAAGCTTTCTTT. Its protein product is CASSLNPRRDGIMNTEAFF.

V is TRBV7-2 and J is TRBJ2-2; D tentatively reads TRBD1 or TRBD2 (6 bases each). The V gene's germline CDR1 is SGHTA and CDR2 FQGNSA. The CDR3 totals 16 residues. Trimming stripped 5 bases from V and 5 bases from J, with 18 bases between. Here the CDR3 DNA reads TGTGCCAGCAGCCCGGGACTCCGAGGGGGGACCGGGGAGCTGTTTTTT. This codes for CASSPGLRGGTGELFF.

The rearrangement uses TRBV5-1 and TRBJ2-1; no definite D call. Trimming left V 2 bases short and J 2 bases short, with 11 bases between. Per the germline V gene, CDR1 is SGHRS and CDR2 is YFSETQ. The CDR3 is made up of 15 amino acids. CDR3 nucleotide sequence: TGCGCCAGCAGCTTCGAGTTACTGCCCTACAATGAGCAGTTCTTC. Translating gives CASSFELLPYNEQFF.

V is TRBV6-5 and J is TRBJ1-5; D gene ambiguous. The germline V and J ends were trimmed by 6 bases and 2 bases, with 8 bases remaining between them. The V gene's germline CDR1 is MNHEY and CDR2 SVGAGI. CDR3 length: 13 amino acids. As DNA, the CDR3 is TGTGCCAGCAGCCAGGATGGCAATCAGCCCCAGCATTTT. Its translation is CASSQDGNQPQHF.

The chain is built from TRBV27 and TRBJ2-2; 8 nucleotides align to TRBD2. Germline values: CDR1 MNHEY, CDR2 SMNVEV (reference sequence). The CDR3 extends over 15 amino acids. With V trimmed by 5 bases and J by 5 bases, 7 bases remained unmatched. The CDR3 nucleotides read TGTGCCAGCAGTAGCGGCGGGGGGCGGACCGGGGAGCTGTTTTTT. Its protein is CASSSGGGRTGELFF.

The chain combines TRBV7-2 with TRBJ1-2; 7 bases match TRBD1. With V trimmed by 4 bases and J by 3 bases, 8 bases remained unmatched. Per germline, CDR1 SGHTA and CDR2 FQGNSA. The CDR3 totals 15 residues. DNA of the CDR3: TGTGCCAGCAGCTCGAACAGGGGAGTTTACTATGGCTACACCTTC. Its translation: CASSSNRGVYYGYTF.

This clone was detected once. The CDR3 sequence: CASSPGSRSTDTQYF. The CDR3 DNA reads as TGCGCCAGCAGCCCCGGTTCTAGAAGCACAGATACGCAGTATTTT. The chain uses TRBV5-1 and TRBJ2-3; the D is unclear. Trimming cost V 4 bases and J 0 bases, with 12 bases left between them. The germline gives CDR1 SGHRS, CDR2 YFSETQ. The CDR3 length is 15 residues.

The chain combines TRBV19 with TRBJ2-7; 8 positions match TRBD1. The CDR3 consists of 14 residues. The germline gives CDR1 LNHDA, CDR2 SQIVND (reference sequence). With V trimmed by 5 bases and J by 4 bases, 7 bases remained unmatched. The CDR3: CASSVGQGSYEQYF. CDR3 nucleotides: TGTGCCAGTAGTGTCGGACAGGGTTCTTACGAGCAGTACTTC.

The chain has TRBV4-2 and TRBJ2-1, with TRBD1 matching over 7 bases. CDR3 size: 14 residues. V was clipped by 0 bases and J by 9 bases; unmatched bases: 5. The germline gives CDR1 LGHNA, CDR2 YNFKEQ. DNA of the CDR3: TGTGCCAGCAGCCAAGATATAACAGGGGCTGAGCAGTTCTTC. Translation: CASSQDITGAEQFF.

The chain combines TRBV14 with TRBJ2-1, with D perhaps given as TRBD1 or TRBD2 (5 bases each). The germline gives CDR1 SGHDN, CDR2 FVKESK. CDR3 size: 12 residues. V lost 8 bases and J lost 4, with 9 bases in between. DNA of the CDR3: TGTGCCAGCGGGGACGTTTACAATGAGCAGTTCTTC. The encoded protein is CASGDVYNEQFF. Filled out from reference TRBV14 and TRBJ2-1, the complete variable domain reads EAGVTQFPSHSVIEKGQTVTLRCDPISGHDNLYWYRRVMGKEIKFLLHFVKESKQDESGMPNNRFLAERTGGTYSTLKVQPAELEDSGVYFCASGDVYNEQFFGPGTRLTVL.

This sequence joins TRBV6-2 or TRBV6-3 and TRBJ2-2, with D perhaps given as TRBD1 or TRBD2 (5 bases each). Trimming removed 2 bases from V and 6 bases from J, with 10 bases in between. CDR1 and CDR2 from the germline V gene are MNHEY and SVGEGT. The CDR3 is 14 amino acids. CDR3 amino acids: CASSYRLGAGELFF. The CDR3 nucleotides are TGTGCCAGCAGTTACCGCCTGGGGGCCGGGGAGCTGTTTTTT.

The chain is built from TRBV6-2 or TRBV6-3 and TRBJ2-2; D gene ambiguous. The CDR3 extends over 11 amino acids. Germline assignment: CDR1 MNHEY and CDR2 SVGEGT. V shed 6 bases and J shed 7 bases, with 6 bases lying between them. CDR3 in DNA: TGTGCCAGCAGCCTCCTCGGGGAGCTGTTTTTT. Amino acids: CASSLLGELFF.

This chain joins TRBV19 and TRBJ2-3; the D is unclear. Germline CDR1 is LNHDA and CDR2 is SQIVND (reference sequence). Trimming took off 2 bases at V and 10 bases at J, with 10 bases between the two ends. This CDR3 is 12 amino acids long. CDR3 sequence (DNA): TGTGCCAGTAGTATATCGACCGGCTCGCAGTATTTT. It codes for CASSISTGSQYF.

The chain recombines TRBV30 with TRBJ1-1, with D tentatively TRBD1 (5 bases). Deletions cut 0 bases from V and 4 bases from J, with 15 bases between. CDR3 size: 15 residues. Germline CDR1 reads GTSNPN; CDR2 reads SVGIG (reference sequence). The CDR3 bases are TGTGCCTGGAGTGTACGGGACTTTGGGGGCACTGAAGCTTTCTTT. Residues: CAWSVRDFGGTEAFF.

The chain recombines TRBV15 with TRBJ2-3, with 9 bases lining up with TRBD2. The CDR3 totals 17 residues. Germline V gene lookup returns CDR1 LNHNV and CDR2 YYDKDF (reference sequence). Trimming removed 5 bases from V and 2 bases from J; junction bases left unmatched: 11. CDR3 region: CATSGWRLAGSTDTQYF. In DNA form, the CDR3 reads TGTGCCACCAGCGGTTGGAGGCTAGCGGGGTCCACAGATACGCAGTATTTT.

The CDR3 DNA is TGTGCCAGCAGCCCCTTGCTGGGCGCAGATACGCAGTATTTT. This gives the protein CASSPLLGADTQYF. The J gene is TRBJ2-3, the V gene TRBV7-9; D remains ambiguous. The CDR3 spans 14 residues. The germline V gene has CDR1 SEHNR and CDR2 FQNEAQ (reference sequence). V shed 5 bases and J shed 4 bases, with 13 bases lying between them.

The chain links TRBV7-9 to TRBJ1-2; unclear D gene. Looked up from germline, CDR1 is SEHNR and CDR2 is FQNEAQ (reference sequence). Trimming removed 1 base at V and 4 bases at J, with 13 bases between. CDR3 size: 15 residues. CDR3 region: CASSLVLGASYGYTF. CDR3 sequence (DNA): TGTGCCAGCAGCTTAGTCCTGGGAGCCAGCTATGGCTACACCTTC.

This clone occurred once. The chain has TRBV6-5 and TRBJ1-1; 9 bases are a match to TRBD1. This CDR3 comprises 15 residues. J gave up 1 base and V 7 bases, and 7 bases lay outside the gene matches. The germline CDR1 and CDR2 sequences are MNHEY and SVGAGI. The CDR3 is CASTALTGGNTEAFF. The CDR3 DNA sequence: TGTGCCAGCACCGCCCTGACAGGGGGGAACACTGAAGCTTTCTTT.

This chain joins TRBV7-2 and TRBJ1-2, with 11 bases matching TRBD1. With 0 bases clipped from V and 6 bases from J, the junction kept 9 bases outside the gene matches. Germline CDR1 reads SGHTA; CDR2 reads FQGNSA. This CDR3 has 17 residues. CDR3 sequence: CASSLAPGTGGDNGYTF. Here the CDR3 DNA reads TGTGCCAGCAGCTTAGCCCCCGGGACAGGGGGGGACAATGGCTACACCTTC.

The chain joins TRBV3-1 (or the pseudogene TRBV3-2) to TRBJ1-6; no definite D call. CDR1 is LGHDT and CDR2 is YNNKEL in the germline V gene (reference sequence). The CDR3 extends over 17 amino acids. The ends were cut back, 0 bases at V and 9 bases at J, with 18 bases in the middle. Here the CDR3 DNA reads TGTGCCAGCAGCCAAGATGGTGGCCTAAGTGGTGGTTCACCCCTCCACTTT. Its translation is CASSQDGGLSGGSPLHF.

The CDR3 loop is CASSPGQATSGNTIYF. As DNA, the CDR3 is TGCGCCAGCAGCCCGGGACAGGCAACCTCTGGAAACACCATATATTTT. The chain recombines TRBV5-1 with TRBJ1-3, with TRBD1 matching 8 bases. CDR3 length: 16 amino acids. The V and J ends lost 4 bases and 0 bases, in that order; junction bases with no gene match: 6. Germline CDR1 is SGHRS and CDR2 is YFSETQ.

This clone was found once. The chain is built from TRBV3-1 (or the pseudogene TRBV3-2) and TRBJ1-2, with no clear D. The CDR3 spans 15 residues. V was shortened by 0 bases and J by 8 bases, with 16 bases between the two germline ends. Germline lookup yields CDR1 LGHDT and CDR2 YNNKEL (reference sequence). CDR3: CASSQDKQIQTGYTF. The CDR3 nucleotides read TGTGCCAGCAGCCAAGATAAACAGATACAAACGGGCTACACCTTC.

The gene calls are TRBV6-1 and TRBJ1-1; 8 bases agree with TRBD1. J gave up 3 bases and V 2 bases, and 11 bases lay outside the gene matches. The CDR3 length is 17 residues. Germline V gene data show CDR1 as MNHNS and CDR2 as SASEGT. The CDR3 region has the DNA TGTGCCAGCAGTGAATTCAGGGGGCCGGGGGCCGACACTGAAGCTTTCTTT. The encoded protein is CASSEFRGPGADTEAFF.